Given below is one TCR beta chain in context. Its antigen remains unknown. Naive CD8 isolation took CD45RO-negative cells positively selected for CCR7 and excluded terminally differentiated effector memory CD45RA+ cells. Nashville, Tennessee was home to all donors, each a Caucasian adult. This record belongs to a study of shared clonotypes between healthy human individuals. Study results and caveats: Across subsets, estimated richness was generally greater for naive than for memory populations.

CDR1 is GTSNPN, CDR2 SVGIG, per germline (reference sequence). The CDR3 extends over 16 amino acids. Deletions cut 1 base from V and 0 bases from J, with 13 bases between. Sequenced by immunoSEQ multiplex PCR; TCRdb stores in-frame clones only, minus some. The table includes roughly 2.1 million clones, about 92% detected once. The V gene is TRBV30, the J gene TRBJ1-3; D is unresolved. The TCR originated in a man aged 18 to 35 in good health. Some clones in this sample may be carry-over from other donors' samples. Sample: naive CD8+ T cells from PBMCs. This chain's CDR3 is CAWSEKSFHSGNTIYF. CDR3 DNA sequence: TGTGCCTGGAGTGAAAAATCCTTTCACTCTGGAAACACCATATATTTT.